This TCR beta chain originates from a study of blood T cell repertoires in COVID-19. Whole-study context: The United States, Italy and Spain supplied acute and convalescent COVID-19 samples. The analysed material was cDNA or gDNA that came from T cells, B-cell-depleted T cells, or PBMCs.

How the authors handled the data: Researchers report that nucleated cell counts were estimated from reference gene primer amplification. The data were produced by immunoSEQ multiplex PCR, yet TCRdb's version contains in-frame clones alone and is incomplete. Clone size and the V and J calls come from that table; the DNA yielded D and trimming. The data contain roughly 100,000 clones, about 75% of them singletons. Trimming stripped 3 bases from V and 2 bases from J, with 7 bases between. This CDR3 has 13 residues. CDR1 and CDR2 from the germline V gene are SEHNR and FQNEAQ (reference sequence). The V gene is TRBV7-9, the J gene TRBJ2-5, with D uncertain. Sequencing was done on a sample of peripheral blood. The receptor was isolated from a man older than 75 with acute or convalescent COVID-19. CDR3 in DNA: TGTGCCAGCAGCTTTGGCAGTCAAGAGACCCAGTACTTC. Protein: CASSFGSQETQYF. The entire variable domain, with the rest obtained from reference TRBV7-9 and TRBJ2-5, is as follows: DTGVSQNPRHKITKRGQNVTFRCDPISEHNRLYWYRQTLGQGPEFLTYFQNEAQLEKSRLLSDRFSAERPKGSFSTLEIQRTEQGDSAMYLCASSFGSQETQYFGPGTRLLVL.